A selection of T cell receptor beta chains follows, all from one sample in a study of blood T cell repertoires in COVID-19. This table comes from immunoSEQ multiplex PCR, and its TCRdb copy is limited to in-frame clones, with some not included. The sample gives around 100,000 clones, approximately 81% of which show up once; around 13% is in the top ten. The source material was peripheral blood. The receptors derive from a human donor in a cohort sampled during active COVID-19. Each CDR3 is given with its conserved first and last residue. The D gene is left open where the match is weak. The listing skips clone size in some rows; elsewhere it reads once, few, many or a size class.

j_call v_call clone_size d_call cdr3_nt cdr3_aa
TRBJ1-1 TRBV7-9 NA NA TGTGCCAGCAGCCTGGCTCTCGCGAACACTGAAGCTTTCTTT CASSLALANTEAFF
TRBJ2-2 TRBV5-1 NA NA TGCGCCAGCAGCTTGAGAGAGCTCGGCACCGGGGAGCTGTTTTTT CASSLRELGTGELFF
TRBJ2-1 TRBV6-5 few TRBD2 TGTGCCAGCAGCAACCCGGGACTAGGGAAGTTCTTC CASSNPGLGKFF
TRBJ1-5 TRBV2 NA TRBD1 TGTGCCAGCAGTGTGGACAGGGGGCCGGTTCAGCCCCAGCATTTT CASSVDRGPVQPQHF
TRBJ2-6 TRBV7-9 NA TRBD1 TGTGCCAGCAGCACCCGACAGGGGGCAGGGGGGGCCAACGTCCTGACTTTC CASSTRQGAGGANVLTF
TRBJ1-3 TRBV11-2 NA NA TGTGCCAGCCGACGGACTTTCGGGGGCTCTGGAAACACCATATATTTT CASRRTFGGSGNTIYF
TRBJ2-3 TRBV19 NA NA TGTTCCAGTGCGTCCAGGGTAGGGACAGATACGCAGTATTTT CSSASRVGTDTQYF
TRBJ2-1 TRBV7-6 NA NA TGTGCCAGCAGCTTATCTGGGAACCGGGATGTTGAGCAGTTCTTC CASSLSGNRDVEQFF
TRBJ1-4 TRBV3-1/TRBV3-2 NA TRBD1 TGTGCCAGCAGCCTAGTGGACAGGGAAAAACTGTTTTTT CASSLVDREKLFF
TRBJ2-1 TRBV5-1 NA TRBD2 TGCGCCAGCAGCTTGGTAGCTAGCGGGGGTGCTGAGCAGTTCTTC CASSLVASGGAEQFF